The source of this T cell receptor (beta chain) is a study of cytomegalovirus exposure and HLA in healthy donors. In the study overall: Earlier findings included roughly 100 million unique TCR beta sequences obtained from around 180 million T cells.

Amplification used 60 Vbeta primers and 13 Jbeta primers. Sequencing was performed with immunoSEQ multiplex PCR; in TCRdb, only in-frame clones are kept and a portion is missing. The table lists roughly 250,000 clones, 80% of them singletons. There are 17 residues in the CDR3. CDR1 is SGHVS and CDR2 is FQNEAQ in the germline V gene. V lost 3 bases and J lost 3; bases outside the gene matches: 11. V gene TRBV7-8 combines with J gene TRBJ1-5; 7 bases map to TRBD1. The sequence came from a girl under 10 years old in good health and CMV-seronegative. Input material: PBMCs. The DNA of the CDR3 is TGTGCCAGCAGCTTTGGGACAGCAGGTAATCTCAATCAGCCCCAGCATTTT. Translating gives CASSFGTAGNLNQPQHF.